This TCR beta chain was sequenced during a study of blood T cells in healthy people across ages. The study's findings and limits: A conclusive naive versus antigen-experienced comparison was prevented by the unsorted PBMCs.

It was with a sample-barcoded 5' primer and a J-beta primer mix that a second PCR of about 6 to 12 cycles was run. No fewer than 2.5 million CDR3-containing paired-end reads came from each sample. From the 5' RACE reads, TCRdb called clonotypes with MiXCR, one entry per CDR3 protein. Of over 450,000 distinct CDR3 sequences in the sample, 24% are singletons; the top ten hold around 10%. Donors were healthy Caucasian individuals from Russia aged roughly 6 to 90. The CDR3 contains 14 residues. V was shortened by 5 bases and J by 5 bases, with 15 bases between the two germline ends. CDR1 LNHNV and CDR2 YYDKDF come from the germline V gene (reference sequence). On this clonotype: Its antigen is currently unknown.

The same data also contributed to another study, on T cells of mothers and their children. That investigation notes: Overlap ran slightly, non-significantly higher for related than unrelated mother-child pairs.

Sequenced: blood. This TCR came from a boy between 5 and 17 years old in good health. This chain uses TRBV15 with TRBJ2-5; D is uncertain. The CDR3, as DNA: TGTGCCACCAGCTTAGACGAGGTTCGGGAGACCCAGTACTTC. It translates to CATSLDEVRETQYF.